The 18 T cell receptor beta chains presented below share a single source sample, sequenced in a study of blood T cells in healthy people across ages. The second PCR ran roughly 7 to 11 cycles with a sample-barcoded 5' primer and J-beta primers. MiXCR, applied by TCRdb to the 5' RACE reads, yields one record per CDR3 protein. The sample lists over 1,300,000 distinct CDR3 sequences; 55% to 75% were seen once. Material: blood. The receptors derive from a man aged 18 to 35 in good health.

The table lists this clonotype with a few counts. CDR3 loop: CASSQEGTGLSSPLHF. The CDR3 nucleotides read TGTGCCAGCAGCCAAGAAGGGACAGGCCTTTCCTCACCCCTCCACTTT. The chain uses TRBV3-1 and TRBJ1-6, with 8 bases fitting TRBD1. The CDR3 extends over 16 amino acids. Germline values: CDR1 LGHDT, CDR2 YNNKEL (reference sequence). With 0 bases clipped from V and 10 bases from J, the junction kept 8 bases outside the gene matches. Variable domain in full (rest from reference TRBV3-1 and TRBJ1-6): DTAVSQTPKYLVTQMGNDKSIKCEQNLGHDTMYWYKQDSKKFLKIMFSYNNKELIINETVPNRFSPKSPDKAHLNLHINSLELGDSAVYFCASSQEGTGLSSPLHFGNGTRLTVT.

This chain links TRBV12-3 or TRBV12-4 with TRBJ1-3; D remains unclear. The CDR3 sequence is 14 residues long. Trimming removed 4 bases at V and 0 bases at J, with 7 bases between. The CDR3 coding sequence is TGTGCCAGCAGTTCGACAACCTCTGGAAACACCATATATTTT. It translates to CASSSTTSGNTIYF.

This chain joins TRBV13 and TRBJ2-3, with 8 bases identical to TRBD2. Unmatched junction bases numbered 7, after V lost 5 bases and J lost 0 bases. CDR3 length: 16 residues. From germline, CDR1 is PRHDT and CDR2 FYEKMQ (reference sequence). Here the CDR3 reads CASSPVTSASTDTQYF. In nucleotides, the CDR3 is TGTGCCAGCAGCCCGGTGACTAGCGCGAGCACAGATACGCAGTATTTT.

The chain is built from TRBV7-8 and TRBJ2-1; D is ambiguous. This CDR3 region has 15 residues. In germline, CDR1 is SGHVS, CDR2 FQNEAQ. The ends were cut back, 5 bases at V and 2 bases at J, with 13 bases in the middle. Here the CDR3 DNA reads TGTGCCAGCAGCCCCAGGACCTTCACCTACAATGAGCAGTTCTTC. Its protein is CASSPRTFTYNEQFF.

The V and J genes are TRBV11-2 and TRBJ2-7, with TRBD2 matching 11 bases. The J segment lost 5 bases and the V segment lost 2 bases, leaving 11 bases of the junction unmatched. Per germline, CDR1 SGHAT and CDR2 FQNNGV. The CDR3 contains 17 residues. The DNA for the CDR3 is TGTGCCAGCAGCTTACCCGTAGCGGGGGGGAGCACCGACGAGCAGTACTTC. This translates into CASSLPVAGGSTDEQYF.

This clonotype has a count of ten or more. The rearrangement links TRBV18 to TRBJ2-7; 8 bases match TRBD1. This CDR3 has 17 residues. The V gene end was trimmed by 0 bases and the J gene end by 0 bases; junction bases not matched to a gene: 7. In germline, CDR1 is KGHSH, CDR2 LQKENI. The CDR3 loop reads CASSPPFLGQDSYEQYF. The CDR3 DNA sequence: TGTGCCAGCTCACCACCGTTTTTGGGACAGGACTCCTACGAGCAGTACTTC.

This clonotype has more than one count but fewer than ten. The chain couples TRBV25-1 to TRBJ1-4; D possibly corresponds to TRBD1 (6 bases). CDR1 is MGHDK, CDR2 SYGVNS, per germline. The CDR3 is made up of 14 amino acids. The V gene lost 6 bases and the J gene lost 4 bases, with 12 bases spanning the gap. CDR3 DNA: TGTGCCAGCAGCGTCGACAGGTTTAATGAAAAACTGTTTTTT. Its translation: CASSVDRFNEKLFF. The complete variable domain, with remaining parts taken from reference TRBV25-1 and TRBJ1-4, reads EADIYQTPRYLVIGTGKKITLECSQTMGHDKMYWYQQDPGMELHLIHYSYGVNSTEKGDLSSESTVSRIRTEHFPLTLESARPSHTSQYLCASSVDRFNEKLFFGSGTQLSVL.

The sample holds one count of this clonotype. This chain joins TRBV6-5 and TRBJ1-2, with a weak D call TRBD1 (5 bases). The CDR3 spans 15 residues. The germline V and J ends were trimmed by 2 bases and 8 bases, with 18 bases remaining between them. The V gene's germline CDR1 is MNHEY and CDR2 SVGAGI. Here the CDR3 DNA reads TGTGCCAGCAGTTACCGACAAGGCGGGGCTGAAGGCTACACCTTC. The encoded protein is CASSYRQGGAEGYTF.

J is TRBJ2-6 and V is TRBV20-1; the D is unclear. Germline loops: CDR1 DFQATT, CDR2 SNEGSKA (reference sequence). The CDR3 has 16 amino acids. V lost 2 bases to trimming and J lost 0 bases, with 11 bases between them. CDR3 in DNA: TGCAGTGCTAGATCGCAGGCGAGCTCTGGGGCCAACGTCCTGACTTTC. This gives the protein CSARSQASSGANVLTF.

The CDR3 here is CSVLSASYNEQFF. Here the CDR3 DNA reads TGCAGCGTTCTGTCGGCTTCCTACAATGAGCAGTTCTTC. This sequence joins TRBV29-1 and TRBJ2-1; no clear D. Germline CDR1 SQVTM, CDR2 ANQGSEA. Trimming took 5 bases from V and 1 from J, leaving 9 bases between them. This CDR3 spans 13 amino acids.

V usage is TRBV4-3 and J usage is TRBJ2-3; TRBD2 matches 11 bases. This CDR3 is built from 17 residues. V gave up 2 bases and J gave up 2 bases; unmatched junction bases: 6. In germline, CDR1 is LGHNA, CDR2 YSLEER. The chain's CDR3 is CASSQTGLADATDTQYF. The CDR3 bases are TGCGCCAGCAGCCAAACGGGACTAGCGGATGCCACAGATACGCAGTATTTT.

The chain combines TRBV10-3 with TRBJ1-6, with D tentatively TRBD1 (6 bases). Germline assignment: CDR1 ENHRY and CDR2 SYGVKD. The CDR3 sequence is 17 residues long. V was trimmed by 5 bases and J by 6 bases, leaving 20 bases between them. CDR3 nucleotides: TGTGCCATCAGTCCAACCGGAACAGGGATAGGTAATTCACCCCTCCACTTT. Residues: CAISPTGTGIGNSPLHF.

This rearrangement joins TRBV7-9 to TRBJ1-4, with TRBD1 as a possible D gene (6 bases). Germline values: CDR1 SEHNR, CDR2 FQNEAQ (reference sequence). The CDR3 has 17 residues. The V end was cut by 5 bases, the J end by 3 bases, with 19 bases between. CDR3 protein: CASSLGSTGYANEKLFF. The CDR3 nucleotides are TGTGCCAGCAGCCTCGGGAGCACAGGGTATGCTAATGAAAAACTGTTTTTT.

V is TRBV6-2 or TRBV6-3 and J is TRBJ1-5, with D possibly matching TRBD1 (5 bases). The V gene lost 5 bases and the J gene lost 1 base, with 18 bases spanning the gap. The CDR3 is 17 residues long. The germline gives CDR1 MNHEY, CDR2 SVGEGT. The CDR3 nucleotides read TGTGCCAGCAGTATCCACCGCAGGGCGAGCAGCAATCAGCCCCAGCATTTT. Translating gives CASSIHRRASSNQPQHF.

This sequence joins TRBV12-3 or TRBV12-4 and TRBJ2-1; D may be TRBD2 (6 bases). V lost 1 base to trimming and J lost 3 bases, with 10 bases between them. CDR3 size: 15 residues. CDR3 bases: TGTGCCAGCAGTTTAGTAATCGGGGGCTACAATGAGCAGTTCTTC. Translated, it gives CASSLVIGGYNEQFF.

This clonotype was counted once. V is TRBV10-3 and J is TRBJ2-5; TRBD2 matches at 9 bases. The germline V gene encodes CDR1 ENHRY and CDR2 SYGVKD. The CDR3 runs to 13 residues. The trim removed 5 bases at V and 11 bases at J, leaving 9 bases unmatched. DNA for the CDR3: TGTGCCATCAGTAAGACTAGCGGAGGAGAGCAGTACTTC. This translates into CAISKTSGGEQYF.

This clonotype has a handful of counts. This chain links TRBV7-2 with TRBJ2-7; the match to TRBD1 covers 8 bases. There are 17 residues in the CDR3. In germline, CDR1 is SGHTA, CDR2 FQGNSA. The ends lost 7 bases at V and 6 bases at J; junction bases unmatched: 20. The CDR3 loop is CASTPQTRGQGGVEQYF. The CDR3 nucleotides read TGTGCCAGCACCCCCCAGACCCGAGGACAGGGAGGAGTCGAGCAGTACTTC.

This chain's CDR3 is CSVHEGEDEQYF. The CDR3 DNA reads as TGCAGCGTTCATGAGGGGGAGGACGAGCAGTACTTC. V is TRBV29-1 and J is TRBJ2-7, with D perhaps matching TRBD1 or TRBD2 (6 bases each). CDR1 and CDR2 (germline): SQVTM, ANQGSEA. This CDR3 region has 12 residues. V shed 5 bases and J shed 5 bases, with 13 bases lying between them.